A selection of T cell receptor beta chains follows, all from one sample in a study of Graves' ophthalmopathy and Graves' hyperthyroidism. TCRdb itself ran the multiplex PCR reads through MiXCR, one entry per CDR3 protein. Of about 370,000 distinct CDR3 sequences listed, about a sixth are singletons. Sequenced material: peripheral blood. These receptors were obtained from an adult woman with stable Graves' hyperthyroidism. Both conserved end residues are part of each CDR3. Fields, in order: J gene, V gene, clone size, D gene, CDR3 DNA, CDR3 protein. The D gene is left open where the match is weak. The size of a clone is reported for some rows only, either as once, few or many, or as a class for expanded clones.

J: TRBJ2-7
V: TRBV20-1
size: many
D: .
DNA: TGCAGTGCTGCGGGACAGTTCTCCTACGAGCAGTACTTC
CDR3: CSAAGQFSYEQYF

J: TRBJ1-3
V: TRBV11-2
size: many
D: .
DNA: TGTGCCAGCAGCTTGCTCGGACCCCGTAATGGAAACACCATATATTTT
CDR3: CASSLLGPRNGNTIYF

J: TRBJ2-7
V: TRBV6-2/TRBV6-3
size: many
D: .
DNA: TGTGCCAGCAGTTACTCGATGGGTGGATCCTACGAGCAGTACTTC
CDR3: CASSYSMGGSYEQYF

J: TRBJ1-1
V: TRBV6-1
size: .
D: .
DNA: TGTGCCAGCAGTCCTCGTCTCGGAGGCACTGAAGCTTTCTTT
CDR3: CASSPRLGGTEAFF

J: TRBJ1-1
V: TRBV12-5
size: many
D: TRBD1
DNA: TGTGCTAGTGGTTTATGGACAGGGGGCTTGAACACTGAAGCTTTCTTT
CDR3: CASGLWTGGLNTEAFF

J: TRBJ1-1
V: TRBV12-3/TRBV12-4
size: .
D: .
DNA: TGTGCCAGCAGTGATCTCAACAGGGACGGCGCTGAAGCTTTCTTT
CDR3: CASSDLNRDGAEAFF

J: TRBJ1-2
V: TRBV6-1
size: many
D: .
DNA: TGTGCCAGCACCTCAGGGTCCTATGGCTACACCTTC
CDR3: CASTSGSYGYTF

J: TRBJ2-5
V: TRBV7-2
size: many
D: .
DNA: TGTGCCAGCAAACTTAACGTCGAGACCCAGTACTTC
CDR3: CASKLNVETQYF

J: TRBJ2-2
V: TRBV6-1
size: many
D: TRBD2
DNA: TGTGCCAGCACTCACGGACTAGCGGGAGCCGGGGAGCTGTTTTTT
CDR3: CASTHGLAGAGELFF

J: TRBJ2-2
V: TRBV20-1
size: many
D: .
DNA: TGCAGTGCTGCGACGCCGTTGCACCGGGAGCTGTTTTTT
CDR3: CSAATPLHRELFF

J: TRBJ2-7
V: TRBV6-5
size: many
D: TRBD1
DNA: TGTGCCAGCAGTTACCGGGGACAGCTAATCTACGAGCAGTACTTC
CDR3: CASSYRGQLIYEQYF

J: TRBJ2-2
V: TRBV6-2/TRBV6-3
size: many
D: TRBD2
DNA: TGTGCCAGTAAAGGCGGGGCTAGCGGCGACACCGGGGAGCTGTTTTTT
CDR3: CASKGGASGDTGELFF

J: TRBJ1-2
V: TRBV13
size: many
D: .
DNA: TGTGCCAGACGAAGGATAGGGAAGGAGTATGGCTACACCTTC
CDR3: CARRRIGKEYGYTF

J: TRBJ2-5
V: TRBV7-2
size: .
D: .
DNA: TGTGCCAGCAGCCAGCACCCTCGTGGGGCAGAGACCCAGTACTTC
CDR3: CASSQHPRGAETQYF